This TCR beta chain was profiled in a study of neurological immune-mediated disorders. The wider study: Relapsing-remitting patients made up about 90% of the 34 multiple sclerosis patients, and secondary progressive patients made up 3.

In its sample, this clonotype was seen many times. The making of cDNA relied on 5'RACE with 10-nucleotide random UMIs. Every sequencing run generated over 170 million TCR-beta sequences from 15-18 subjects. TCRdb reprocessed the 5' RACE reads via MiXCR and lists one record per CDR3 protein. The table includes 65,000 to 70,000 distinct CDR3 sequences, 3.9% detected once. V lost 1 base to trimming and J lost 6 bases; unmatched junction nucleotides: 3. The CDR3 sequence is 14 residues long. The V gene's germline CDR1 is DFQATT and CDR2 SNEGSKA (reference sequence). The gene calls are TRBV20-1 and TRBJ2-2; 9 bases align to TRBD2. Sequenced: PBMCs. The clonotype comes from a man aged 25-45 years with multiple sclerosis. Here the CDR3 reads CSARVVAGAGELFF. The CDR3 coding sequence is TGCAGTGCTAGAGTAGTAGCGGGGGCCGGGGAGCTGTTTTTT.